This T cell receptor beta chain appears in the sequencing data of a study of blood T cell repertoires in COVID-19. Germline lookup yields CDR1 GTSNPN and CDR2 SVGIG (reference sequence). The CDR3 has 13 residues. With V trimmed by 7 bases and J by 8 bases, 10 bases remained unmatched. The authors' processing: Reference gene primers were amplified, and this amplification served to estimate nucleated cell counts. The table came from immunoSEQ multiplex PCR; TCRdb's copy has only in-frame clones and leaves some out. From that table come the V and J calls and clone size; the DNA was used to work out D and trimming. The sample lists about 220,000 clones; roughly four fifths were seen once.

Sequencing input: peripheral blood. This TCR was recovered from a woman aged 70-85 years with acute or convalescent COVID-19. The chain is built from TRBV30 and TRBJ1-2, with 10 positions matching TRBD1. CDR3 bases: TGTGCCTTACCGGGACAGGGGTTGGGGGGCTACACCTTC. It specifies CALPGQGLGGYTF.